This T cell receptor (beta chain) was identified during a study of T cell responses to AZD1222 COVID-19 vaccine. About this clone itself: Its antigen is still unknown.

Sequenced by immunoSEQ multiplex PCR; TCRdb stores in-frame clones only, minus some. Of 150,000 or so clones listed, approximately 90% were seen once; the top ten hold about 3.7%. Per the germline V gene, CDR1 is MDHEN and CDR2 is SYDVKM. The CDR3 consists of 15 residues. The V end lost 4 bases, the J end lost 4 bases, and 14 bases lay between the germline ends. Study-level points and caveats: Elevations in Spike-specific TCR breadth and depth followed administration of two AZD1222 doses.

The starting material was peripheral blood, obtained on day 0 of AZD1222 vaccination. This sequence joins TRBV28 and TRBJ1-3; D remains ambiguous. The sequence was collected from an adult in good health. CDR3 loop: CASSSPRRAGNTIYF. The CDR3 DNA reads as TGTGCCAGCAGTTCCCCCCGGCGGGCCGGAAACACCATATATTTT.